Reported below is one T cell receptor (beta chain). The antigen it binds to is not known. No much larger clone is present one base from it, and per-base qualities are unavailable. Trimming costs V 0 bases and J 2 bases, and their ends lie 5 bases apart. Looking up the germline V gene yields CDR1 SGHRS and CDR2 YFSETQ. The CDR3 holds 13 amino acids from the cysteine to the phenylalanine. Of the read, only the CDR3 DNA is kept; its 39 bases are in frame from base 1. Donors formed part of the validation cohort, which comprised fewer than 150 subjects and was distinct from the first cohort of several hundred subjects. The receptor library was made with the immunoSEQ multiplex PCR assay. For the original study's pipeline: A statistical classification framework was built for diagnosing cytomegalovirus status from the catalog of TCR beta chain sequences. TCRdb took this table from immuneACCESS and kept in-frame rearrangements with V and J called. Such tables lack part of the clones; where checked against another copy, unresolved V genes explain under half of the gap, and the rest is unexplained. V and J calls and clone size are those listed in that table; D and trimming were worked out from the DNA. The sample contains roughly 150,000 clones, approximately 96% of them found a single time. Roughly 0.83% of the sample rests with the top ten.

This record comes from a study of cytomegalovirus exposure and HLA in healthy donors (TCRdb year 2017). About the full investigation: According to a later analysis, the 120 or so validation repertoires were produced on the same platform as the roughly 600 repertoires of the first cohort. The study aimed to test whether signatures of past pathogen exposure could be identified by cataloging public T cell receptors. Besides the first cohort of around 700 subjects, a separate validation cohort made up of over 100 different subjects was used. To predict cytomegalovirus infection status, the study combined high-throughput TCR immunosequencing, statistical association of individual TCRs with disease status, and machine learning. Broader findings and caveats from the paper: Of the cluster scores, around 95% were above 0 in a later analysis, which found that TCRs clustered in the first cohort also tended to co-occur in the 110 or so validation repertoires. In vitro tests confirmed that a few of the cytomegalovirus-associated TCR beta chains recognize cytomegalovirus antigens. The study listed 164 TCR beta chains as associated with cytomegalovirus. The validation cohort had no HLA typing available for a later analysis, so co-occurrence within that cohort was assessed over all 130 or so repertoires. According to the authors, the approach could potentially be generalized to other disease states and immunological phenotypes. Most TCR sequences were observed very rarely across donors, whereas some public TCRs were present in many individuals. In both the original and validation cohorts, the classifier was reported to diagnose cytomegalovirus status with high specificity and sensitivity.

This chain is built from TRBV5-1 and TRBJ1-2, and possibly TRBD1, on 5 matching bases. Sequencing was done on a sample of PBMCs. The origin of this receptor is a woman between 18 and 29 years old in good health and CMV-seronegative. This receptor carries the CDR3 CASSLEGNYGYTF. In nucleotide form, the sequence is TGCGCCAGCAGCTTGGAGGGGAACTATGGCTACACCTTC.